This TCR beta chain was captured by sequencing in a study of graft-versus-host responses after intestinal transplantation. Method: immunoSEQ multiplex PCR; TCRdb's copy keeps in-frame clones and lacks some. The table includes about 85,000 clones, more than 85% detected once. The germline gives CDR1 LNHDA, CDR2 SQIVND (reference sequence). CDR3 length equals 14 residues. The V and J ends lost 2 bases and 7 bases respectively, with 12 bases between them. General observations from the study: Early post-transplant HvG declines were associated with peak circulating GvH clone levels. Recipient marrow held GvH clones, some first seen in ileum or blood.

This clone was counted once. What it recognizes is unknown. The source material was unstimulated CD8+ T cells sorted from spleen or lymph node cells, sampled before transplant. This chain uses TRBV19 with TRBJ2-1; D is perhaps TRBD1 (6 bases). The origin of this receptor is a human donor who was the organ donor for an intestinal transplant. In nucleotides, the CDR3 is TGTGCCAGTAGTATAAGGCAGGGGACAAATGAGCAGTTCTTC. Amino acids: CASSIRQGTNEQFF.